Detailed here is one TCR beta chain. Germline V lookup: CDR1 SGHVS, CDR2 FQNEAQ. The CDR3 sequence is 14 residues long. Trimming took 2 bases from V and 4 from J, leaving 12 bases between them. The data stem from a study of blood T cells in healthy people across ages. A second roughly 6 to 11 cycle PCR used barcoded and J-beta primers. Via MiXCR, TCRdb re-called the 5' RACE reads, giving one row per CDR3 protein. Of hundreds of thousands of distinct CDR3 sequences in the sample, about 27% are singletons; the top ten hold roughly 3.5%. These sequences were also reported in another study, on T cells of mothers and their children. As that study records: For related and unrelated pairs alike, thymic selection shapes TCR recombination output similarly. Unrelated mother-child pairs always had slightly, but never significantly, lower normalized overlap than related pairs.

The J gene is TRBJ2-7, the V gene TRBV7-8; perhaps TRBD1 as D (5 bases). Material: blood. The source is a boy aged 2-15 years in good health. The CDR3 loop reads CASSLQGVPYEQYF. The DNA for the CDR3 is TGTGCCAGCAGCTTACAGGGCGTCCCATACGAGCAGTACTTC.